These T cell receptor beta chains were read from a single sample in a study of immune cell composition in non-small cell lung cancer. Here immunoSEQ multiplex PCR was the method, and the copy in TCRdb shows in-frame clones only, minus some. The table shows 15,000 to 20,000 clones, with 70% to 80% occurring only once. This sample was also put to use in a study of CD4 T cells in lung cancer.

Sequenced: non-adjacent lung tissue. The source of these receptors is a human donor with non-small cell lung cancer. The CDR3 runs from the conserved cysteine through the conserved F or W. D genes are given only for firm matches. Only part of the rows carry a size: once, few, many, or a class if the clone is expanded.

CDR3	DNA	V	J	size	D
CASSVVPDNSPLHF	TGTGCCAGCAGCGTAGTACCCGATAATTCACCCCTCCACTTT	TRBV9	TRBJ1-6	NA	NA
CASSAGQTRYNEQFF	TGTGCCAGCAGCGCGGGACAGACTCGATACAATGAGCAGTTCTTC	TRBV6-1	TRBJ2-1	NA	NA
CASSFVQGQGEGYTF	TGTGCCAGCAGCTTTGTCCAGGGACAGGGGGAAGGCTACACCTTC	TRBV5-6	TRBJ1-2	few	TRBD1
CASSLDRGRSDTQYF	TGTGCCAGCAGCCTGGACAGGGGGCGATCAGATACGCAGTATTTT	TRBV7-2	TRBJ2-3	NA	TRBD1
CASSFQTPGTGPAREAFF	TGTGCCAGCAGTTTCCAAACCCCGGGGACAGGCCCTGCCCGGGAAGCTTTCTTT	TRBV27	TRBJ1-1	NA	TRBD1
CASSEFLQGGRETQYF	TGTGCCAGCAGTGAATTCCTACAGGGGGGCCGAGAGACCCAGTACTTC	TRBV6-1	TRBJ2-5	NA	TRBD1
CASSYVDSYNEQFF	TGTGCCAGCAGTTACGTGGACAGTTACAATGAGCAGTTCTTC	TRBV6-5	TRBJ2-1	once	NA
CASSRTSGEGADTQYF	TGTGCCAGCAGCCGGACTAGCGGGGAAGGCGCAGATACGCAGTATTTT	TRBV7-6	TRBJ2-3	NA	TRBD2
CASSFRAASGGGNEQFF	TGTGCCAGCAGCTTTCGCGCGGCTAGCGGGGGAGGGAATGAGCAGTTCTTC	TRBV7-2	TRBJ2-1	once	TRBD2
CASSGTGSTQYF	TGTGCCAGCAGCGGGACAGGGAGTACGCAGTATTTT	TRBV6-1	TRBJ2-3	once	TRBD1
CAWSGQWGLVQFF	TGTGCCTGGAGTGGCCAGTGGGGGTTGGTGCAGTTCTTC	TRBV30	TRBJ2-1	few	NA
CASSLNRGAYEQYF	TGTGCCAGCAGCTTAAATCGAGGTGCCTACGAGCAGTACTTC	TRBV7-6	TRBJ2-7	NA	NA
CASSIGTTHYEQFF	TGTGCCAGCAGCATAGGGACTACTCATTATGAGCAGTTCTTC	TRBV7-3	TRBJ2-1	NA	TRBD2
CASSLVREKLFF	TGTGCCAGCAGCTTGGTACGTGAAAAACTGTTTTTT	TRBV5-8	TRBJ1-4	NA	NA
CASSEIAGGPYEQYF	TGTGCCAGCAGTGAAATAGCGGGGGGTCCCTACGAGCAGTACTTC	TRBV6-1	TRBJ2-7	few	TRBD2
CASSLQGEGTEAFF	TGTGCCAGCAGTCTTCAGGGGGAAGGCACTGAAGCTTTCTTT	TRBV28	TRBJ1-1	NA	TRBD1
CASGLTQVTEAFF	TGTGCTAGTGGTTTAACCCAGGTCACTGAAGCTTTCTTT	TRBV12-5	TRBJ1-1	NA	NA
CASSEAGAWSAKNIQYF	TGTGCCAGCAGTGAAGCCGGAGCGTGGTCAGCCAAAAACATTCAGTACTTC	TRBV6-1	TRBJ2-4	NA	NA
CASSLTGGRTDTQYF	TGTGCCAGCTCACTTACAGGGGGCAGGACAGATACGCAGTATTTT	TRBV18	TRBJ2-3	NA	TRBD1
CASSAGPSGGRQFF	TGTGCCAGCAGCGCGGGGCCTAGCGGGGGGAGACAGTTCTTC	TRBV5-4	TRBJ2-1	few	TRBD2
CASARTGVYEQYF	TGTGCCAGCGCTCGCACAGGGGTCTACGAGCAGTACTTC	TRBV6-1	TRBJ2-7	few	TRBD1
CASGVRGGNEQYF	TGTGCCAGTGGGGTCCGCGGAGGGAACGAGCAGTACTTC	TRBV19	TRBJ2-7	NA	NA
CASSLVLGQGTYEQYF	TGTGCCAGCAGCTTAGTTTTAGGACAGGGAACCTACGAGCAGTACTTC	TRBV11-2	TRBJ2-7	NA	TRBD1
CASSLAPGFYEQYF	TGTGCCAGCAGCTTAGCTCCAGGGTTCTACGAGCAGTACTTC	TRBV7-8	TRBJ2-7	medium-sized	NA
CASSQDAGPFSGNTIYF	TGCGCCAGCAGCCAAGACGCAGGCCCATTTTCTGGAAACACCATATATTTT	TRBV4-3	TRBJ1-3	NA	NA
CASSDQGYYGYTF	TGTGCCAGCAGTGATCAGGGGTACTATGGCTACACCTTC	TRBV2	TRBJ1-2	NA	NA